Listed below are T cell receptor beta chains from one sample, sequenced in a study of OX40 agonist ivuxolimab in advanced cancers. Produced via immunoSEQ multiplex PCR; TCRdb's table is partial and in-frame only. The sample carries around 91,000 clones, roughly 89% recorded once. The sequencing here drew on CD4+ or CD8+ T cells sorted from blood, taken in a trial of the OX40 agonist ivuxolimab. These receptors were taken from an adult with an advanced solid tumor such as melanoma, head and neck, liver or kidney cancer. The CDR3 runs from the conserved cysteine through the conserved F or W.

v_call	j_call	cdr3_aa
TRBV12-5	TRBJ1-1	CASGFRENTEAFF
TRBV19	TRBJ1-4	CASSMGGLLREKLFF
TRBV19	TRBJ2-3	CASRRGGRGTDTQYF
TRBV6-6	TRBJ2-2	CASSGLADKGELFF
TRBV5-1	TRBJ1-2	CASSLRDPPARGYTF
TRBV18	TRBJ2-7	CASSPAATLQGAGEQYF
TRBV6-1	TRBJ2-1	CASSGIWSGQKGNEQFF
TRBV4-2	TRBJ1-2	CASSQGGASNYGYTF
TRBV19	TRBJ1-5	CASSLDDRAGLPQHF
TRBV30	TRBJ1-2	CAWSGQRFANYGYTF
TRBV30	TRBJ2-7	CAWSGLAGVEQYF
TRBV6-6	TRBJ1-3	CASSDSGPGNTIYF
TRBV27	TRBJ1-2	CASRGGISRGYTF
TRBV4-2	TRBJ1-2	CASSQGAGQENYGYTF
TRBV4-1	TRBJ1-5	CASSQAGAGTGRLGNQPQHF
TRBV5-1	TRBJ2-1	CASSLGKEQFF
TRBV18	TRBJ2-2	CASSPRTGTTGELFF
TRBV9	TRBJ2-3	CASSVLAGGGTDTQYF
TRBV28	TRBJ2-1	CASSLTGRGNEQFF
TRBV15	TRBJ2-1	CATSGPFYNEQFF
TRBV5-1	TRBJ2-1	CASSLGQGEIYEQFF
TRBV11-2	TRBJ1-6	CASSQQGNNSPLHF
TRBV20-1	TRBJ2-7	CRTGKLYEQYF
TRBV10-1	TRBJ1-1	CASSKTGNTEAFF
TRBV7-2	TRBJ2-3	CASSLFDADTQYF
TRBV10-2	TRBJ1-2	CASSEWPLFEVGGYTF
TRBV6-1	TRBJ1-4	CASSHPEEKLFF
TRBV21-1	TRBJ1-2	CASSKTQGNYGYTF
TRBV7-2	TRBJ1-1	CASSLRPGRPVNTEAFF
TRBV15	TRBJ2-2	CATSRDSGADTGELFF
TRBV18	TRBJ2-1	CASSPERDNEQFF
TRBV5-1	TRBJ1-2	CASKEGTYTYGYTF
TRBV10-3	TRBJ2-1	CAIIAGGRRVDSYNEQFF
TRBV19	TRBJ2-1	CASSSGTLYNEQFF
TRBV6-1	TRBJ2-2	CASRGTSGMFGELFF
TRBV5-1	TRBJ1-2	CASRRGGTYGYTF
TRBV6-5	TRBJ1-1	CASIYTDTRGTEAFF
TRBV29-1	TRBJ1-3	CSVFGGGSAGNTIYF
TRBV5-1	TRBJ1-1	CASSPGGQQTTGGEAFF
TRBV5-1	TRBJ2-1	CASSLGPVNNEQFF
TRBV9	TRBJ2-5	CASSVGQGVRSETQYF
TRBV28	TRBJ1-2	CASSLQTTGRGYTF
TRBV5-1	TRBJ2-1	CASSVTGSSYNEQFF
TRBV5-4	TRBJ1-2	CASSLDRVNYGYTF
TRBV6-1	TRBJ2-5	CASSPVFPQETQYF
TRBV27	TRBJ2-1	CASSWGLQEGYNEQFF
TRBV15	TRBJ1-4	CATSRDDRASEKLFF
TRBV10-3	TRBJ2-7	CAIRAGTGGYEQYF
TRBV11-1	TRBJ2-7	CASSQGLAYEQYF
TRBV5-1	TRBJ1-6	CASSLPGLSPLHF